This T cell receptor (beta chain) was obtained from a study of blood T cell repertoires in COVID-19. Study details: COVID-19 samples, acute and convalescent, were from the United States, Italy and Spain. Sources were T cells, B-cell-depleted T cells, or PBMCs; the material itself was cDNA or gDNA.

The CDR3 spans 14 residues. The V end was cut by 7 bases, the J end by 0 bases, with 10 bases between. CDR1 is SNHLY, CDR2 FYNNEI, per germline. Authors' methods: Quantification of nucleated cells was approximated via reference gene primer amplification. The repertoire was sequenced with immunoSEQ multiplex PCR; TCRdb's copy has only in-frame clones and lacks some. Clone size and V and J calls were adopted from that table, with D and trimming inferred from the DNA. The sample carries roughly 110,000 clones, 75% to 95% recorded once. This clone was recorded once. The sequencing sample was made of peripheral blood. The chain has TRBV2 and TRBJ1-5; tentative D call: TRBD1 (5 bases). This TCR derives from a woman under 40 with acute or convalescent COVID-19. CDR3 DNA: TGTGCCAGCACCGTCGGGGGTAGCAATCAGCCCCAGCATTTT. This codes for CASTVGGSNQPQHF.